Included here is one TCR beta chain sequence, with context. This sample was taken from a study of blood T cell repertoires in COVID-19. The protocol was immunoSEQ multiplex PCR, while the TCRdb copy is restricted to in-frame clones and leaves out a portion. The repertoire holds a few hundred thousand clones, roughly nine tenths seen once, with 1% in the top ten. The V gene's germline CDR1 is SGHRS and CDR2 YFSETQ. The CDR3 totals 12 residues. V was shortened by 5 bases and J by 5 bases, with 10 bases between the two germline ends. All enrollees were roughly 18 to 100 years old and from some 24 US areas. For recovered donors of Cohort 3, there were two negative PCRs, clearance, or symptom resolution.

The TCR was taken from a man younger than 30 who had recovered from COVID-19. Specimen: PBMCs or T cells enriched from blood (not recorded which). This sequence joins TRBV5-1 and TRBJ2-5; D gene unclear. CDR3 sequence reads: CASSRSWETQYF. CDR3 nucleotide sequence: TGCGCCAGCAGTCGTAGCTGGGAGACCCAGTACTTC.